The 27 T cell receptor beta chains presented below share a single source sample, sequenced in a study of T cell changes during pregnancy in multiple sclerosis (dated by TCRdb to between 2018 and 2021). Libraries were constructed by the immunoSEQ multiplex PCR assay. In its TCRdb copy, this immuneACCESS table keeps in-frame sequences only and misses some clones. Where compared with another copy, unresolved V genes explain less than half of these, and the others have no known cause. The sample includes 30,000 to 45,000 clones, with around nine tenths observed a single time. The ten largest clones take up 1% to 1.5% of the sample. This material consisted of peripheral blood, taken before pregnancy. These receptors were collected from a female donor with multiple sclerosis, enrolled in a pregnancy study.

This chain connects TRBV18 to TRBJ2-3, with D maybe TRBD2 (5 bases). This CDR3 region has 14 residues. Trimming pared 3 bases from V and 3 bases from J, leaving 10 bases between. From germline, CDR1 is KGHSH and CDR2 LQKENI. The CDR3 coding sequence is TGTGCCAGCTCACCTTTGGACTCGACAGATACGCAGTATTTT. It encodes CASSPLDSTDTQYF.

CDR3 nucleotides: TGCGCCAGCAGTGAGTCGAGTGCAGCGGGGCCCCAGCATTTT. It encodes CASSESSAAGPQHF. The chain is built from TRBV10-1 and TRBJ1-5, with unresolved D. The CDR3 contains 14 residues. The V gene's germline CDR1 is WNHNN and CDR2 SYGVQD (reference sequence). The V end lost 0 bases, the J end lost 9 bases, and 12 bases lay between the germline ends.

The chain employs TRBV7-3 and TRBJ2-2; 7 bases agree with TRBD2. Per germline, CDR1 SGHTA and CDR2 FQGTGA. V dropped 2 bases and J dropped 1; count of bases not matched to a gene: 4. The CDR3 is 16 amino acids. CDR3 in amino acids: CASSLQASGNTGELFF. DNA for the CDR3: TGTGCCAGCAGCTTACAGGCTAGCGGGAACACCGGGGAGCTGTTTTTT.

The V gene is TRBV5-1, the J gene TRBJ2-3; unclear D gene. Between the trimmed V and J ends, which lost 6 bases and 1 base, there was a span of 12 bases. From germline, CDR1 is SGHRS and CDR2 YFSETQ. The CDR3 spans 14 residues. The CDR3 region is CASTHRFGTDTQYF. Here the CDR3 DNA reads TGCGCCAGCACCCACAGATTCGGCACAGATACGCAGTATTTT.

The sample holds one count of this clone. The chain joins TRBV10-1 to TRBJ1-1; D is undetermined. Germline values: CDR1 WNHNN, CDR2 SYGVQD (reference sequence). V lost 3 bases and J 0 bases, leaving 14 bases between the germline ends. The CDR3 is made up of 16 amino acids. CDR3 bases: TGCGCCAGCAGTGATTCTTTCCCGGAGATGAACACTGAAGCTTTCTTT. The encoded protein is CASSDSFPEMNTEAFF.

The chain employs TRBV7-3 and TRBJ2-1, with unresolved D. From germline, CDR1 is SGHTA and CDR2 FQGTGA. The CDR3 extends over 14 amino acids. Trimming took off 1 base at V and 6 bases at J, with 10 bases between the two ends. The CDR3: CASSLNQNSNEQFF. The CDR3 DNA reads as TGTGCCAGCAGCTTAAACCAGAACAGCAATGAGCAGTTCTTC.

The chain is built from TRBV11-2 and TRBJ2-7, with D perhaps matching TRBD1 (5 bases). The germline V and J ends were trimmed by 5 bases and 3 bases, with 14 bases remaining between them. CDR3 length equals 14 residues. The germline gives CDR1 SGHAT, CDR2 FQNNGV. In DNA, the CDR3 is TGTGCCAGCAGCCCTAGTTGGACAAACTACGAGCAGTACTTC. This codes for CASSPSWTNYEQYF.

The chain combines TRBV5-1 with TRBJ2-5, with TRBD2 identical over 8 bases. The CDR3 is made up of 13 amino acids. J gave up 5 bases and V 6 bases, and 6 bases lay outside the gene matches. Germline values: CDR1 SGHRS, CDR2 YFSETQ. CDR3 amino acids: CASTSGYGETQYF. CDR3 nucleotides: TGCGCCAGCACTAGCGGGTACGGGGAGACCCAGTACTTC.

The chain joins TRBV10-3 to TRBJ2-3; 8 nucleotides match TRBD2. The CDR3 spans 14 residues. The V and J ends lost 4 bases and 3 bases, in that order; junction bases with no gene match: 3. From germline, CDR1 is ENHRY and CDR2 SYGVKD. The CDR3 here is CAISAQRGTDTQYF. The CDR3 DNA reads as TGTGCCATCAGTGCTCAGCGGGGGACAGATACGCAGTATTTT.

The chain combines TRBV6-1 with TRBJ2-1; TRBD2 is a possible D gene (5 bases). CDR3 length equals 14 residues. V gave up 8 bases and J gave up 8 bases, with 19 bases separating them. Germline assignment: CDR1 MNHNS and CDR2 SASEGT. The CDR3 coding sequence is TGTGCCAGCCCCCGGGGATGGGGTAGCGATGAGCAGTTCTTC. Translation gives CASPRGWGSDEQFF.

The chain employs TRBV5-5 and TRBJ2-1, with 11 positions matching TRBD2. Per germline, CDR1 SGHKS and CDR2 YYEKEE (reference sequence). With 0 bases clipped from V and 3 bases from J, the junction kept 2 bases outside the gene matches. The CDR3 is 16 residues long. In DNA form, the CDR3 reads TGTGCCAGCAGCTTGGGACTAGCGGGAAGCTACAATGAGCAGTTCTTC. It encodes CASSLGLAGSYNEQFF.

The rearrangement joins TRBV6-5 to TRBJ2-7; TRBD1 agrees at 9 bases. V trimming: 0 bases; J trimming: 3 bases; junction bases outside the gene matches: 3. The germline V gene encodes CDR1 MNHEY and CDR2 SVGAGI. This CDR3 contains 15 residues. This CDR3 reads CASSYSSGQGYEQYF. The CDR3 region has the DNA TGTGCCAGCAGTTACTCATCGGGACAGGGCTACGAGCAGTACTTC.

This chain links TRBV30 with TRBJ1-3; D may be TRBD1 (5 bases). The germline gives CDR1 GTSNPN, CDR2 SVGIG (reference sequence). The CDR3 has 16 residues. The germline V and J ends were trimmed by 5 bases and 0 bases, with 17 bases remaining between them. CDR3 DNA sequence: TGTGCCTGGGGTAAACTGGGGCACCACTCTGGAAACACCATATATTTT. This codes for CAWGKLGHHSGNTIYF. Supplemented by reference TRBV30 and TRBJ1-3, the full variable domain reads SQTIHQWPATLVQPVGSPLSLECTVEGTSNPNLYWYRQAAGRGLQLLFYSVGIGQISSEVPQNLSASRPQDRQFILSSKKLLLSDSGFYLCAWGKLGHHSGNTIYFGEGSWLTVV.

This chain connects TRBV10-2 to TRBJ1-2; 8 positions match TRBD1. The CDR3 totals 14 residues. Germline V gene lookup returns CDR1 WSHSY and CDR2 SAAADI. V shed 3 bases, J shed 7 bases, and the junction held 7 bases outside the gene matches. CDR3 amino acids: CASSEAGGAGGYTF. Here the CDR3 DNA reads TGCGCCAGCAGTGAAGCAGGGGGCGCAGGTGGCTACACCTTC.

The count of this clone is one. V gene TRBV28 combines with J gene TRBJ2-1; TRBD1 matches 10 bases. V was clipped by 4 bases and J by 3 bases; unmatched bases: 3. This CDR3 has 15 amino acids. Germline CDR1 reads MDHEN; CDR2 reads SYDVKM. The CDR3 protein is CASSYRDRGYNEQFF. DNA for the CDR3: TGTGCCAGCAGTTACCGGGACAGGGGCTACAATGAGCAGTTCTTC. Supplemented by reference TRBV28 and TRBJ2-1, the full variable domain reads DVKVTQSSRYLVKRTGEKVFLECVQDMDHENMFWYRQDPGLGLRLIYFSYDVKMKEKGDIPEGYSVSREKKERFSLILESASTNQTSMYLCASSYRDRGYNEQFFGPGTRLTVL.

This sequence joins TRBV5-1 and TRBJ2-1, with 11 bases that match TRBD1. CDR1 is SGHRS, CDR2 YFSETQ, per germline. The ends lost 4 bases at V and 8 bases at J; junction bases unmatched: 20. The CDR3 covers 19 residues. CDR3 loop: CASSLEFPRWTGGRDEQFF. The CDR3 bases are TGCGCCAGCAGCCTAGAGTTCCCGAGATGGACAGGGGGCCGGGATGAGCAGTTCTTC.

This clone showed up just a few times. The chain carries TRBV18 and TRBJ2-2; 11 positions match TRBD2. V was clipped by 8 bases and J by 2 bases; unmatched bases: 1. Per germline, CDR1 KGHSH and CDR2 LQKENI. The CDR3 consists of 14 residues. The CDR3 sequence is CASRLAGNTGELFF. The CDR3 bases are TGTGCCAGCCGACTAGCGGGAAACACCGGGGAGCTGTTTTTT.

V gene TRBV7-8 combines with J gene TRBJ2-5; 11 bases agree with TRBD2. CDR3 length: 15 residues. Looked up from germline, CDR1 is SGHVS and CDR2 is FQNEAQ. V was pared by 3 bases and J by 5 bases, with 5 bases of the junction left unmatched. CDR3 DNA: TGTGCCAGCAGCTTCCATAGCGGGAGGGGGGAGACCCAGTACTTC. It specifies CASSFHSGRGETQYF.

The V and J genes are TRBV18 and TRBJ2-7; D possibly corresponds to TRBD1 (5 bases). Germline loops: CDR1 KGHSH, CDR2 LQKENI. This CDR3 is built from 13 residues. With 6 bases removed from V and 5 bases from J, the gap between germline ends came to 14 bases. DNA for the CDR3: TGTGCCAGCTCGCCGGCAGGGATCAACGAGCAGTACTTC. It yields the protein CASSPAGINEQYF.

The CDR3 region has the DNA TGCGCCAGCAGCTTAGAGACAGGGGCATACGAGCAGTACTTC. Translating it yields CASSLETGAYEQYF. The V gene is TRBV5-1, the J gene TRBJ2-7; 8 bases line up with TRBD1. The V gene's germline CDR1 is SGHRS and CDR2 YFSETQ. The CDR3 has 14 amino acids. J was trimmed by 4 bases and V by 2 bases; bases with no gene match: 5.

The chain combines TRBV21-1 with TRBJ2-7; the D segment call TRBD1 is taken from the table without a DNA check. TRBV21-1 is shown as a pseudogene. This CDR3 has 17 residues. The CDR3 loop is CASSLSRTGGSEGEQYF. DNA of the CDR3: TGTGCCAGCAGCCTATCTAGGACAGGGGGGTCGGAGGGCGAGCAGTACTTC.

CDR3 DNA: TGCAGCGTTGAAGAAGGAGCCGAGCAGTTCTTC. Amino acids: CSVEEGAEQFF. The chain employs TRBV29-1 and TRBJ2-1; D uncertain. Looked up from germline, CDR1 is SQVTM and CDR2 is ANQGSEA. Trimming took 0 bases from V and 10 from J, leaving 7 bases between them. The CDR3 sequence is 11 residues long.

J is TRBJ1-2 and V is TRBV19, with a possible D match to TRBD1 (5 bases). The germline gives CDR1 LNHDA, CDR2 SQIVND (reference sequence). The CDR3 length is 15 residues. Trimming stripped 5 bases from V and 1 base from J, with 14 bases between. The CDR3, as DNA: TGTGCCAGTAGTCCCCGACAGTACCTTAACTATGGCTACACCTTC. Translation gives CASSPRQYLNYGYTF. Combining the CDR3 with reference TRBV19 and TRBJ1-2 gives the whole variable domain DGGITQSPKYLFRKEGQNVTLSCEQNLNHDAMYWYRQDPGQGLRLIYYSQIVNDFQKGDIAEGYSVSREKKESFPLTVTSAQKNPTAFYLCASSPRQYLNYGYTFGSGTRLTVV.

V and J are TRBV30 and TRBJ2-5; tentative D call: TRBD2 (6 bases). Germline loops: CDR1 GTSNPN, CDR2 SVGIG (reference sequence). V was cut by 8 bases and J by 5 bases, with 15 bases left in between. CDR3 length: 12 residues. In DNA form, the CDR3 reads TGTGCCCTCGGGGACTTAGTGGAGACCCAGTACTTC. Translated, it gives CALGDLVETQYF.

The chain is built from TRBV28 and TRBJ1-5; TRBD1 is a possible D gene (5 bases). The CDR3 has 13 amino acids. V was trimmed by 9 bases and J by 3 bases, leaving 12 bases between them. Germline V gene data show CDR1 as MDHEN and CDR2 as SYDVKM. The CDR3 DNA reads TGTGCCAGTTCACAGGAGTACAATCAGCCCCAGCATTTT. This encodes CASSQEYNQPQHF.

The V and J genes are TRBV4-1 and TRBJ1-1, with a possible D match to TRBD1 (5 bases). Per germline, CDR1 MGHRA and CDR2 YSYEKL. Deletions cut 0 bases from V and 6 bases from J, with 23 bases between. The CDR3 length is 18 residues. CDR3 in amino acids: CASSQDSMGEGLSSEAFF. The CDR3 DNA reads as TGCGCCAGCAGCCAAGATTCAATGGGGGAGGGCCTGAGCTCTGAAGCTTTCTTT.

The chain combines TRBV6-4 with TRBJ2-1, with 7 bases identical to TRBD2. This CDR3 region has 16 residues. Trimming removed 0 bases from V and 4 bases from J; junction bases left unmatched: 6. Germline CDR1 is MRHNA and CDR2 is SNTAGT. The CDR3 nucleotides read TGTGCCAGCAGTGACTCGGCGGGAGTAGGGTACAATGAGCAGTTCTTC. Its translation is CASSDSAGVGYNEQFF.